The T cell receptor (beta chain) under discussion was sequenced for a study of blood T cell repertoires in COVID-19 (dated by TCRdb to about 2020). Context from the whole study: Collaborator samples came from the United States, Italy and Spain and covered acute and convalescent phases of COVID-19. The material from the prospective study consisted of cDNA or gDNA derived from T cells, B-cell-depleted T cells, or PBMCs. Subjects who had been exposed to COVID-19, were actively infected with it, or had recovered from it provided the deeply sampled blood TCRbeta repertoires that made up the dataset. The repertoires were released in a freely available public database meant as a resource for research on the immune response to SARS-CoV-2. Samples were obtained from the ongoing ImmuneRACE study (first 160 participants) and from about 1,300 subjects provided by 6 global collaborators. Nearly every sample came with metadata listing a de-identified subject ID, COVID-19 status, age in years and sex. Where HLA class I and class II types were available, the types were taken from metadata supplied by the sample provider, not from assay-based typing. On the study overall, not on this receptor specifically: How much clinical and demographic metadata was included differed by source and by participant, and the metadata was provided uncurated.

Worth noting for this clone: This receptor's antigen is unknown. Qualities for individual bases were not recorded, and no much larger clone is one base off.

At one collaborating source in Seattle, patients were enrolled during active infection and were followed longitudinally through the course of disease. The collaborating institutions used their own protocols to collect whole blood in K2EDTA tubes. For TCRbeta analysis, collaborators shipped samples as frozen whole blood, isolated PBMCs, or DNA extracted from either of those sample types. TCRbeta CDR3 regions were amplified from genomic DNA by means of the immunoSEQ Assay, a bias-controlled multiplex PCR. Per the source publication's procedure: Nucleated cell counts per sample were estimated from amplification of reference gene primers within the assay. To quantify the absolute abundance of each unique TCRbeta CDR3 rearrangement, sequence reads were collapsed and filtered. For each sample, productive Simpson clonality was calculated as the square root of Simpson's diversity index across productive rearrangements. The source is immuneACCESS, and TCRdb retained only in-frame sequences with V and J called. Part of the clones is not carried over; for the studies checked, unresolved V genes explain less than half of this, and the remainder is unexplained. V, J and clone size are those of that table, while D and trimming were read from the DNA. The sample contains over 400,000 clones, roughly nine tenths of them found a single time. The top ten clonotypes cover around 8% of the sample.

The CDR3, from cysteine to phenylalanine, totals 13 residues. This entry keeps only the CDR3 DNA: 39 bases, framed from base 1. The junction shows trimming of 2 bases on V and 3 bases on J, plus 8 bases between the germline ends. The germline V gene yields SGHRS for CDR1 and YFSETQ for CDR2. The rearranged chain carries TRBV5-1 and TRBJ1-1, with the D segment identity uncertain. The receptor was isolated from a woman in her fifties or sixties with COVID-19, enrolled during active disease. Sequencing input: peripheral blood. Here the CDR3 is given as CASSLELDTEAFF. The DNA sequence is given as TGCGCCAGCAGCTTAGAACTGGACACTGAAGCTTTCTTT.